The 29 T cell receptor beta chains below all came from one sample that was sequenced in a study of blood T cell repertoires in COVID-19. Here immunoSEQ multiplex PCR was the method, and the copy in TCRdb shows in-frame clones only, minus some. The table lists hundreds of thousands of clones, 75% to 90% of them singletons, with about 1.1% in the top ten. The sequencing sample was made of PBMCs or T cells enriched from blood (not recorded which). All receptors derive from a man under 40 who had recovered from COVID-19.

This rearrangement joins TRBV7-9 to TRBJ2-1, with D uncertain. The CDR3 is 13 amino acids. CDR1 SEHNR and CDR2 FQNEAQ come from the germline V gene (reference sequence). V lost 1 base and J 10 bases, leaving 11 bases between the germline ends. The CDR3 protein is CASSLVPAEEQFF. In DNA form, the CDR3 reads TGTGCCAGCAGCTTAGTCCCGGCGGAAGAGCAGTTCTTC. Together with reference TRBV7-9 and TRBJ2-1, the CDR3 gives the full variable domain: DTGVSQNPRHKITKRGQNVTFRCDPISEHNRLYWYRQTLGQGPEFLTYFQNEAQLEKSRLLSDRFSAERPKGSFSTLEIQRTEQGDSAMYLCASSLVPAEEQFFGPGTRLTVL.

The rearrangement links TRBV19 to TRBJ2-3; 9 bases match TRBD2. Germline values: CDR1 LNHDA, CDR2 SQIVND (reference sequence). Unmatched junction bases numbered 9, after V lost 5 bases and J lost 6 bases. The CDR3 is made up of 15 amino acids. The CDR3: CASSSLAGLADTQYF. The CDR3 DNA is TGTGCCAGTAGTTCTCTAGCGGGATTAGCCGATACGCAGTATTTT.

This sequence joins TRBV27 and TRBJ1-2; perhaps TRBD1 as D (6 bases). With 3 bases removed from V and 4 bases from J, the gap between germline ends came to 12 bases. CDR3 size: 14 residues. Germline V gene sequence: CDR1 MNHEY, CDR2 SMNVEV (reference sequence). CDR3 in DNA: TGTGCCAGCAGTTTGGGCGGGGGCCTCTATGGCTACACCTTC. Protein: CASSLGGGLYGYTF.

The count of this clone is one. The chain employs TRBV10-2 and TRBJ1-1; the D gene is possibly TRBD1 (6 bases). The CDR3 is made up of 13 amino acids. Between the trimmed V and J ends, which lost 7 bases and 2 bases, there was a span of 11 bases. Germline CDR1 reads WSHSY; CDR2 reads SAAADI. The CDR3: CASKKGDNTEAFF. The CDR3 region has the DNA TGCGCCAGCAAAAAGGGGGACAACACTGAAGCTTTCTTT.

The chain couples TRBV18 to TRBJ2-7; 9 bases are a match to TRBD2. The V segment lost 1 base and the J segment 4 bases; nucleotides outside the gene matches: 5. Looked up from germline, CDR1 is KGHSH and CDR2 is LQKENI. The CDR3 length is 15 residues. The CDR3 region is CASSPLASGAYEQYF. CDR3 coding DNA: TGTGCCAGCTCACCACTGGCTAGCGGGGCTTACGAGCAGTACTTC.

V usage is TRBV28 and J usage is TRBJ1-1, with 9 bases identical to TRBD1. CDR1 is MDHEN and CDR2 is SYDVKM in the germline V gene. Losses at the gene ends were 3 bases for V and 8 bases for J; bases not matched to a gene: 4. The CDR3 covers 13 residues. The CDR3 sequence: CASSFPGQGEAFF. The CDR3 DNA is TGTGCCAGCAGTTTTCCGGGACAGGGAGAAGCTTTCTTT.

The chain employs TRBV2 and TRBJ2-4; 7 nucleotides align to TRBD2. This CDR3 has 15 amino acids. The trim removed 2 bases at V and 8 bases at J, leaving 9 bases unmatched. From germline, CDR1 is SNHLY and CDR2 FYNNEI. CDR3 in DNA: TGTGCCAGCAGTGAACTTGGTGGGGCGGGGGACATTCAGTACTTC. Residues: CASSELGGAGDIQYF. The full variable domain, with the rest looked up from reference TRBV2 and TRBJ2-4, is EPEVTQTPSHQVTQMGQEVILRCVPISNHLYFYWYRQILGQKVEFLVSFYNNEISEKSEIFDDQFSVERPDGSNFTLKIRSTKLEDSAMYFCASSELGGAGDIQYFGAGTRLSVL.

The chain has TRBV6-4 and TRBJ2-3; 8 bases are shared with TRBD2. V gave up 0 bases and J gave up 4 bases; unmatched junction bases: 3. Germline CDR1 MRHNA, CDR2 SNTAGT. The CDR3 has 15 residues. The CDR3 DNA is TGTGCCAGCAGTGACTCGGCGGGAGGTTCAGATACGCAGTATTTT. Translated: CASSDSAGGSDTQYF.

This chain links TRBV28 with TRBJ2-7; 10 bases agree with TRBD2. V was pared by 6 bases and J by 2 bases, with 4 bases of the junction left unmatched. The CDR3 consists of 14 residues. CDR1 is MDHEN and CDR2 is SYDVKM in the germline V gene. The CDR3 region is CASRLAGGTYEQYF. CDR3 coding DNA: TGTGCCAGCAGGTTAGCGGGAGGTACCTACGAGCAGTACTTC.

The V and J genes are TRBV27 and TRBJ2-1, with 7 bases aligning to TRBD2. The length of the CDR3 is 16 residues. Germline V gives CDR1 MNHEY, CDR2 SMNVEV (reference sequence). The junction had 13 bases not matched to a gene; V was cut back by 5 bases and J by 6 bases. CDR3 coding DNA: TGTGCCAGCAGTCCATTACGGACTAGTTACACCAATGAGCAGTTCTTC. This sequence encodes CASSPLRTSYTNEQFF.

This clone has a single count. J is TRBJ1-5 and V is TRBV2; D is undetermined. This CDR3 contains 13 residues. V was trimmed by 3 bases and J by 1 base, leaving 4 bases between them. Germline V CDR1 and CDR2: SNHLY, FYNNEI. This chain's CDR3 is CASSDQSNQPQHF. Written as DNA, the CDR3 is TGTGCCAGCAGTGACCAAAGCAATCAGCCCCAGCATTTT. The variable domain in full, with the rest retrieved from reference TRBV2 and TRBJ1-5, is EPEVTQTPSHQVTQMGQEVILRCVPISNHLYFYWYRQILGQKVEFLVSFYNNEISEKSEIFDDQFSVERPDGSNFTLKIRSTKLEDSAMYFCASSDQSNQPQHFGDGTRLSIL.

The rearrangement uses TRBV5-1 and TRBJ1-5; maybe TRBD1 (6 bases). The CDR3 runs 16 residues. Germline loops: CDR1 SGHRS, CDR2 YFSETQ. V lost 4 bases to trimming and J lost 4 bases, with 18 bases between them. CDR3 DNA: TGCGCCAGCAGCAAGGACAGCCTCAAGCAGAATCAGCCCCAGCATTTT. It translates to CASSKDSLKQNQPQHF. Full variable domain (rest looked up from reference TRBV5-1 and TRBJ1-5): KAGVTQTPRYLIKTRGQQVTLSCSPISGHRSVSWYQQTPGQGLQFLFEYFSETQRNKGNFPGRFSGRQFSNSRSEMNVSTLELGDSALYLCASSKDSLKQNQPQHFGDGTRLSIL.

This clone was picked up a small number of times. Written as DNA, the CDR3 is TGTGTCGCGGGAAGAGGGGGCAATCATGGCTACACCTTC. Encoded protein: CVAGRGGNHGYTF. V and J are TRBV5-6 and TRBJ1-2; 7 bases agree with TRBD1. Looked up from germline, CDR1 is SGHDT and CDR2 is YYEEEE. This CDR3 contains 13 residues.

This clone appeared a single time. This chain uses TRBV7-8 with TRBJ2-1; TRBD2 matches 9 bases. From germline, CDR1 is SGHVS and CDR2 FQNEAQ. This CDR3 region has 15 residues. V was pared by 5 bases and J by 6 bases, with 8 bases of the junction left unmatched. The CDR3 is CASSVALAGINEQFF. In DNA, the CDR3 is TGTGCCAGCAGCGTCGCTCTAGCGGGGATCAATGAGCAGTTCTTC.

The V gene is TRBV28, the J gene TRBJ1-5; 9 positions agree with TRBD1. This CDR3 is 15 amino acids long. The germline gives CDR1 MDHEN, CDR2 SYDVKM. V gave up 6 bases and J gave up 6 bases; unmatched junction bases: 9. The CDR3 nucleotides read TGTGCCAGCAGCCGGGGGACAGGGATCAGTCAGCCCCAGCATTTT. Its translation: CASSRGTGISQPQHF.

The count of this clone is one. The chain has TRBV7-8 and TRBJ1-2; 9 bases agree with TRBD1. CDR3 length: 12 amino acids. CDR1 is SGHVS and CDR2 is FQNEAQ in the germline V gene. V was pared by 5 bases and J by 8 bases, with 3 bases of the junction left unmatched. The CDR3 region is CASSRTGEGYTF. The CDR3 DNA reads TGTGCCAGCAGCCGGACAGGGGAGGGCTACACCTTC.

In DNA form, the CDR3 reads TGTGCCAGCGGGACACCTTATAGCAATCAGCCCCAGCATTTT. Amino acid sequence: CASGTPYSNQPQHF. The rearrangement links TRBV19 to TRBJ1-5, with D perhaps TRBD1 (6 bases). Looked up from germline, CDR1 is LNHDA and CDR2 is SQIVND (reference sequence). V dropped 9 bases and J dropped 0 bases, with 12 bases sitting between them. The CDR3 consists of 14 residues.

The gene calls are TRBV5-8 and TRBJ2-7, with D perhaps TRBD2 (5 bases). Per germline, CDR1 SGHTS and CDR2 YDEGEE. CDR3 length: 13 residues. V lost 3 bases to trimming and J lost 3 bases, with 10 bases between them. For the CDR3, the DNA is TGTGCCAGCAGCTGGTCTAGCAACTACGAGCAGTACTTC. Amino acid sequence: CASSWSSNYEQYF.

This clone was recorded a few times. This chain uses TRBV28 with TRBJ1-5; D unclear. Trimming removed 5 bases from V and 6 bases from J, with 20 bases in between. The CDR3 has 16 residues. Germline assignment: CDR1 MDHEN and CDR2 SYDVKM. Here the CDR3 reads CASSVSMTLSGQPQHF. The CDR3, as DNA: TGTGCCAGCAGTGTTTCTATGACTCTCTCGGGTCAGCCCCAGCATTTT.

The chain combines TRBV18 with TRBJ1-4; 7 bases map to TRBD1. The CDR3 totals 14 residues. Germline V gene data show CDR1 as KGHSH and CDR2 as LQKENI. V lost 4 bases and J lost 5; bases outside the gene matches: 4. The CDR3 bases are TGTGCCAGCTCACTCGGGACAGAAAATGAAAAACTGTTTTTT. Protein sequence: CASSLGTENEKLFF.

The gene calls are TRBV30 and TRBJ1-2; 9 positions match TRBD1. The CDR3 has 15 residues. V dropped 6 bases and J dropped 6; count of bases not matched to a gene: 14. Germline loops: CDR1 GTSNPN, CDR2 SVGIG (reference sequence). CDR3 sequence reads: CACSDKGDRAHGYTF. Here the CDR3 DNA reads TGTGCCTGCTCAGACAAGGGGGACAGGGCCCATGGCTACACCTTC.

This clone was recorded once. The chain is built from TRBV3-1 (or the pseudogene TRBV3-2) and TRBJ2-5, with 14 bases that match TRBD2. The trim removed 6 bases at V and 5 bases at J, leaving 5 bases unmatched. Per germline, CDR1 LGHDT and CDR2 YNNKEL (reference sequence). This CDR3 is 15 amino acids long. This chain's CDR3 is CASSGLAGGLETQYF. The CDR3 nucleotides read TGTGCCAGCAGTGGACTAGCGGGAGGCCTGGAGACCCAGTACTTC.

This sequence joins TRBV24-1 and TRBJ1-4, with a tentative D call TRBD1 (6 bases). The V gene's germline CDR1 is KGHDR and CDR2 SFDVKD. V was pared by 3 bases and J by 7 bases, with 8 bases between. CDR3 length: 13 residues. CDR3 sequence reads: CATSDPGVEKLFF. CDR3 coding DNA: TGTGCCACCAGTGATCCAGGGGTTGAAAAACTGTTTTTT.

The chain couples TRBV2 to TRBJ2-1; 9 nucleotides agree with TRBD2. CDR1 is SNHLY and CDR2 is FYNNEI in the germline V gene. This CDR3 contains 16 residues. With V trimmed by 7 bases and J by 6 bases, 13 bases remained unmatched. The CDR3 DNA is TGTGCCAGCAACCCGCCAACAGCGACTAGCGGCAATGAGCAGTTCTTC. Translation: CASNPPTATSGNEQFF.

V is TRBV19 and J is TRBJ1-2, with 7 bases fitting TRBD1. The CDR3 spans 20 residues. V lost 6 bases, J lost 2 bases, and 24 bases stayed unmatched. The germline V gene encodes CDR1 LNHDA and CDR2 SQIVND (reference sequence). For the CDR3, the DNA is TGTGCCAGTAGCCCCTCGGGCCTGCGGGACAGACTCTGGGTCAACTATGGCTACACCTTC. Encoded protein: CASSPSGLRDRLWVNYGYTF.

The chain recombines TRBV4-2 with TRBJ2-7; a weak D match, TRBD1 (6 bases). The V gene's germline CDR1 is LGHNA and CDR2 YNFKEQ. The CDR3 consists of 15 residues. Between the trimmed V and J ends, which lost 0 bases and 3 bases, there was a span of 12 bases. CDR3: CASSQDRTAGYEQYF. As DNA, the CDR3 is TGTGCCAGCAGCCAAGATCGGACAGCAGGCTACGAGCAGTACTTC.

The chain joins TRBV21-1 to TRBJ2-7; TRBD2, the table's D call, lacks a check against the DNA. TRBV21-1 constitutes a pseudogene. The CDR3 spans 15 residues. CDR3 protein: CASAYEGLEHYEQYF. The CDR3 DNA follows: TGTGCCAGTGCTTATGAGGGATTGGAACACTACGAGCAGTACTTC.

This clone showed up just a few times. This chain joins TRBV5-1 and TRBJ2-5; 14 bases align to TRBD2. The CDR3 is 16 amino acids. V lost 7 bases, J lost 5 bases, and 10 bases stayed unmatched. Germline V CDR1 and CDR2: SGHRS, YFSETQ. DNA for the CDR3: TGCGCCAGCGCCACTTCGACTAGCGGGAGGGCGGAGACCCAGTACTTC. Its translation: CASATSTSGRAETQYF.

The chain has TRBV6-5 and TRBJ2-7; tentatively, D is TRBD2 (5 bases). CDR1 and CDR2 from the germline V gene are MNHEY and SVGAGI. The CDR3 sequence is 12 residues long. V lost 6 bases and J lost 6, with 12 bases in between. The CDR3 spells CASSERLGEQYF. In DNA form, the CDR3 reads TGTGCCAGCAGCGAGCGGTTAGGCGAGCAGTACTTC.